This T cell receptor (beta chain) is drawn from a study of a mutant IDH1 vaccine in newly diagnosed glioma. V lost 0 bases and J lost 2; bases outside the gene matches: 5. The CDR3 loop spans 19 amino acids. Germline V gene lookup returns CDR1 LGHNA and CDR2 YSLEER. Of note for this clone: Antigen specificity is unknown.

Measured with immunoSEQ multiplex PCR; TCRdb has only the in-frame clones, and not every one. The repertoire holds under 150,000 clones, with around three quarters as singletons. Noted time point: week 11, during vaccination. Mutant IDH1 20-mer peptide, at 300 ug, made up each vaccine dose, with topical imiquimod. General observations from the study: In roughly 93% of patients, immune responses induced by the vaccine occurred.

This clonotype was sampled from a man in his forties or fifties with glioma. The chain links TRBV4-3 to TRBJ2-6; 12 bases are a match to TRBD2. The sequencing used PBMCs, collected from a glioma patient whose treatment included an IDH1 peptide vaccine. CDR3 bases: TGCGCCAGCAGCCAAGATGTGTGGACTAGCGGGGCTGGGGCCAACGTCCTGACTTTC. Encoded protein: CASSQDVWTSGAGANVLTF.